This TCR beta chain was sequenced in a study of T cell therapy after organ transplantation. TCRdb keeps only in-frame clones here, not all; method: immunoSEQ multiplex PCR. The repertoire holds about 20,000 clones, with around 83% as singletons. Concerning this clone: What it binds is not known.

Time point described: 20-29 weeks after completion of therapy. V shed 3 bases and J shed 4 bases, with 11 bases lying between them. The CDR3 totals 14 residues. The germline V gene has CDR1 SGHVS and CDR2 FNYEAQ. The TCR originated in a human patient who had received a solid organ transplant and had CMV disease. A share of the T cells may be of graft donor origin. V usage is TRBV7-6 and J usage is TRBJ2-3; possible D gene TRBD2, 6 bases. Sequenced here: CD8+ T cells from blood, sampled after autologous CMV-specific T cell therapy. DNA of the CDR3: TGTGCCAGCAGCTTGCTAGCGATGGCAGATACGCAGTATTTT. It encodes CASSLLAMADTQYF.